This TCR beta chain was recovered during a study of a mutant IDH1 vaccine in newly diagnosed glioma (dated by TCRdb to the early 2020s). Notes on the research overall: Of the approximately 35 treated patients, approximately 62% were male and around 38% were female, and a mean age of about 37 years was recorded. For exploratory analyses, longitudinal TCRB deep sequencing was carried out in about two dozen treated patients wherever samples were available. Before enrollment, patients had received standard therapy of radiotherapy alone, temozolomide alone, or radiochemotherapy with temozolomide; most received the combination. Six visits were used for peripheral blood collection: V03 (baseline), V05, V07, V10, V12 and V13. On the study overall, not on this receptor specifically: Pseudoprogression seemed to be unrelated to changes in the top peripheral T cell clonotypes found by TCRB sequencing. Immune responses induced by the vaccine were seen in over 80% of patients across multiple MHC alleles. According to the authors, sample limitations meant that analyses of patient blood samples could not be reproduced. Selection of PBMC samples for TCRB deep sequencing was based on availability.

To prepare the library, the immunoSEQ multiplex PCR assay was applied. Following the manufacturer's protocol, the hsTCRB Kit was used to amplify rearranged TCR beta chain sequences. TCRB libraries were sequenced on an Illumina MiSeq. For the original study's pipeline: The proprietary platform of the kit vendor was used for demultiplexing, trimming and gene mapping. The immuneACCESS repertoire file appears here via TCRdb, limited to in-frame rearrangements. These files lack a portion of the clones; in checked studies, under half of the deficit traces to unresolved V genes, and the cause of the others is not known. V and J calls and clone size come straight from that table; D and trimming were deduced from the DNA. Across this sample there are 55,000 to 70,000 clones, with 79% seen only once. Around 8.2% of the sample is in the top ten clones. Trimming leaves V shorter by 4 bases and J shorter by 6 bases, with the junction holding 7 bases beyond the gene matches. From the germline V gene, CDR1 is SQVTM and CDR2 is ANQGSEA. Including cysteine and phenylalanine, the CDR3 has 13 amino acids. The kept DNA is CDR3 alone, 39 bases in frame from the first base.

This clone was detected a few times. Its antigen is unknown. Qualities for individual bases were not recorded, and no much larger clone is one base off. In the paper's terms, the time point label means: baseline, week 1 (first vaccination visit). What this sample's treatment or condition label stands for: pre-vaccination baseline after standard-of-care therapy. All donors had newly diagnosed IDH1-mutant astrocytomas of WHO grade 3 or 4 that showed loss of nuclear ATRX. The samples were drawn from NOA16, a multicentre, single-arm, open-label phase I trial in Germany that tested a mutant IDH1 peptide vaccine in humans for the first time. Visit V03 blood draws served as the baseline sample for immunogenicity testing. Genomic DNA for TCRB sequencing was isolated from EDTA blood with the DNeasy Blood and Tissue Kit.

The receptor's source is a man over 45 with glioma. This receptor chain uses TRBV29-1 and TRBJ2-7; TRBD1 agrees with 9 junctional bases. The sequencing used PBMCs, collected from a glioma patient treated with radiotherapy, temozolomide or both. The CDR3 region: CSVGGGQGAEQYF. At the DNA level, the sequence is TGCAGCGTTGGGGGGGGACAGGGAGCCGAGCAGTACTTC.